This TCR beta chain is drawn from a study of early T cells in non-severe SARS-CoV-2 infection. TCRdb processed the 5' RACE reads anew with MiXCR; each CDR3 protein has one entry. The repertoire holds 20,000 to 30,000 distinct CDR3 sequences, with 4.5% to 7% as singletons. Germline V lookup: CDR1 MNHEY, CDR2 SVGAGI. J gave up 2 bases and V 8 bases, and 6 bases lay outside the gene matches. CDR3 size: 14 residues. The TCR originated in an adult who was a healthcare worker with PCR-confirmed SARS-CoV-2 infection or an uninfected control (not recorded which). The rearrangement links TRBV6-5 to TRBJ2-1, with 7 bases aligning to TRBD2. Specimen: whole blood. CDR3 nucleotide sequence: TGTGCCAGCCGCCTCGGACTAGCCTACAATGAGCAGTTCTTC. Protein: CASRLGLAYNEQFF.